These T cell receptor beta chains were read from a single sample in a study of blood T cell repertoires in COVID-19. Clones were read by immunoSEQ multiplex PCR, and TCRdb kept only the in-frame ones, dropping some. The table has approximately 120,000 clones, about nine tenths seen once. The sequencing sample was made of peripheral blood. The source is a human donor in a cohort sampled during active COVID-19. The CDR3 runs from the conserved cysteine through the conserved F or W. The D gene is left open where the match is weak. Where a row states a size, it is once, few, many or the class of an expanded clone; other rows omit it.

D	J	size	V	CDR3	DNA
-	TRBJ2-3	-	TRBV5-1	CASSLGGGRGTQYF	TGCGCCAGCAGCTTGGGAGGGGGTAGGGGTACGCAGTATTTT
-	TRBJ2-7	-	TRBV7-2	CASSFMGAGHPSFEQYF	TGTGCCAGCAGCTTTATGGGAGCGGGACACCCGAGTTTCGAGCAGTACTTC
TRBD2	TRBJ2-5	-	TRBV10-3	CAISRLAGQETQYF	TGTGCCATCAGCCGACTAGCGGGACAAGAGACCCAGTACTTC
-	TRBJ1-1	-	TRBV6-2/TRBV6-3	CASSYMLPRTEAFF	TGTGCCAGCAGTTACATGTTGCCGCGGACTGAAGCTTTCTTT
TRBD1	TRBJ1-2	-	TRBV19	CASSLRTGNGYTF	TGTGCCAGTAGTCTTCGGACAGGGAATGGCTACACCTTC
-	TRBJ1-2	-	TRBV5-7	CASSLWTGGYTF	TGTGCCAGCAGCTTATGGACGGGAGGCTACACCTTC
TRBD1	TRBJ1-1	-	TRBV5-1	CASSLGTENTEAFF	TGCGCCAGCAGCTTAGGGACAGAGAACACTGAAGCTTTCTTT
TRBD2	TRBJ2-7	-	TRBV28	CASLSPSGRAAYEQYF	TGTGCCAGCCTCAGTCCTAGCGGGAGGGCGGCCTACGAGCAGTACTTC
TRBD2	TRBJ2-3	-	TRBV5-4	CASSLAGLAGDTDTQYF	TGTGCCAGCAGCTTGGCCGGACTAGCGGGAGACACAGATACGCAGTATTTT
TRBD1	TRBJ1-4	-	TRBV3-1/TRBV3-2	CASSQRDRGNEKLFF	TGTGCCAGCAGCCAGAGGGACAGGGGTAATGAAAAACTGTTTTTT
-	TRBJ2-4	-	TRBV5-6	CASSLAAAKNLGNIQYF	TGTGCCAGCAGCTTGGCCGCGGCCAAAAATCTAGGAAACATTCAGTACTTC
-	TRBJ2-3	-	TRBV4-3	CASSQKQARTDTQYF	TGCGCCAGCAGCCAGAAACAGGCGCGCACAGATACGCAGTATTTT
-	TRBJ2-5	-	TRBV5-6	CASSLRTGRGQETQYF	TGTGCCAGCAGCCTACGGACAGGGCGGGGGCAAGAGACCCAGTACTTC
-	TRBJ1-3	once	TRBV10-3	CAIKGAAGNTIYF	TGTGCCATCAAAGGGGCAGCTGGAAACACCATATATTTT
-	TRBJ1-1	-	TRBV9	CASSMTAGTSNTEAFF	TGTGCCAGCAGCATGACCGCCGGGACATCAAACACTGAAGCTTTCTTT
TRBD2	TRBJ2-5	-	TRBV6-6	CASGGTSKTETQYF	TGTGCCAGCGGGGGGACTAGCAAGACGGAGACCCAGTACTTC
-	TRBJ1-6	-	TRBV3-1/TRBV3-2	CASSPFLGSSGSPLHF	TGTGCCAGCAGCCCCTTTCTCGGAAGCTCGGGTTCACCCCTCCACTTT